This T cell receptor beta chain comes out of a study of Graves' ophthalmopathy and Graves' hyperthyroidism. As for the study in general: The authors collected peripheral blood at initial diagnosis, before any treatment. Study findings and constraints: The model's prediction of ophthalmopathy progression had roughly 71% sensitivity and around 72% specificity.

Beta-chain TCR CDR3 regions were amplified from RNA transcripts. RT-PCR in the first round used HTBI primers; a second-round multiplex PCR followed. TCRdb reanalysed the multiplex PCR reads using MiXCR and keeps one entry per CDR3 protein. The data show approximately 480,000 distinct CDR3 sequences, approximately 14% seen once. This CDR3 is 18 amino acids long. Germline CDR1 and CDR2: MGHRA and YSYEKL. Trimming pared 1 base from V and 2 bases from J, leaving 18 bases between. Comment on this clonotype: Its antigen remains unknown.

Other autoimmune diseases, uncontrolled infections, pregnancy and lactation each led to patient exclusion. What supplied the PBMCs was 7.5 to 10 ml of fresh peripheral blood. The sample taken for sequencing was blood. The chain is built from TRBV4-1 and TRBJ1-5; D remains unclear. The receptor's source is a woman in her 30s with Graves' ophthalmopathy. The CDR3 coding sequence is TGCGCCAGCAGCCAAGTTGTTGTCAACGAACGAGGCAATCAGCCCCAGCATTTT. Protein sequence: CASSQVVVNERGNQPQHF.